A selection of T cell receptor beta chains follows, all from one sample in a study of blood T cells in healthy people across ages. TCRdb processed the 5' RACE reads anew with MiXCR; each CDR3 protein has one entry. The data contain some 1,800,000 distinct CDR3 sequences, about 39% of them singletons. The sequencing input was blood. Receptors originate from a human donor in good health. CDR3s leave out the opening cysteine and the closing phenylalanine or tryptophan. The D gene is left open where the match is weak. Only some rows state a clone size, as once, few, many or a class for expanded clones.

j_gene	v_gene	abundance	d_gene	CDR3aa
TRBJ2-6	TRBV24-1	few	.	ATSDHSSGANVLT
TRBJ1-3	TRBV20-1	.	.	SARDRTSSGNTIY
TRBJ2-3	TRBV7-2	.	.	ASSLRFSTDTQY
TRBJ2-1	TRBV5-1	.	.	ASSLLRAEQF
TRBJ1-2	TRBV6-7	few	.	ASSSVGLLDYGYT
TRBJ1-2	TRBV9	.	.	ASSVWGHGYT
.	TRBV7-9	few	.	ASSLVAGTRGEQY
TRBJ2-1	TRBV20-1	.	TRBD2	SAREGGGANEQF
TRBJ2-1	TRBV4-1	.	TRBD1	ASSQNDLPDRPNEQF
TRBJ1-1	TRBV2	.	.	AILGNTEAF
TRBJ1-2	TRBV5-5	.	.	ASSLAPGTDGYT
TRBJ2-7	TRBV7-6	many	.	ASSLGTGRKEQY
TRBJ2-7	TRBV5-1	few	TRBD1	ASSLEGRQGSYEQY
TRBJ2-7	TRBV7-2	.	.	ASSLERVDEQY